This T cell receptor (beta chain) was documented in a study of shared clonotypes between healthy human individuals. At the level of the study: Donor composition was a couple of women and three men, aged 18 to 49.

Trimming cost V 9 bases and J 3 bases, with 15 bases left between them. Germline CDR1 and CDR2: ENHRY and SYGVKD. The CDR3 length is 14 residues. CD45RO-negative, CCR7-selected cells formed the naive CD8 fraction, which excluded terminally differentiated effector memory CD45RA+ cells. All donors were healthy HIV-negative adults lacking recent acute infections or vaccinations. Original processing notes: ImmunoSEQ output lacked quality scores and full-length reads, limiting matched filtering. Repertoires were generated with immunoSEQ multiplex PCR, while TCRdb's copy carries only in-frame clones and drops some. For V, J and clone size, that table is used; D and trimming come from the DNA. This table holds about 550,000 clones, roughly 95% found once. On this clone: The antigen is unknown.

Overall study results and limits: About 5% was the fraction of naive CD4 clonotypes found shared across several donors.

The receptor's source is a woman aged 25 to 39 in good health. The chain recombines TRBV10-3 with TRBJ1-5; D not certain. The sequencing sample was made of naive CD8+ T cells sorted from blood. CDR3 amino acids: CAIWSGHFNQPQHF. The CDR3 DNA follows: TGTGCCATTTGGTCCGGGCACTTCAATCAGCCCCAGCATTTT.